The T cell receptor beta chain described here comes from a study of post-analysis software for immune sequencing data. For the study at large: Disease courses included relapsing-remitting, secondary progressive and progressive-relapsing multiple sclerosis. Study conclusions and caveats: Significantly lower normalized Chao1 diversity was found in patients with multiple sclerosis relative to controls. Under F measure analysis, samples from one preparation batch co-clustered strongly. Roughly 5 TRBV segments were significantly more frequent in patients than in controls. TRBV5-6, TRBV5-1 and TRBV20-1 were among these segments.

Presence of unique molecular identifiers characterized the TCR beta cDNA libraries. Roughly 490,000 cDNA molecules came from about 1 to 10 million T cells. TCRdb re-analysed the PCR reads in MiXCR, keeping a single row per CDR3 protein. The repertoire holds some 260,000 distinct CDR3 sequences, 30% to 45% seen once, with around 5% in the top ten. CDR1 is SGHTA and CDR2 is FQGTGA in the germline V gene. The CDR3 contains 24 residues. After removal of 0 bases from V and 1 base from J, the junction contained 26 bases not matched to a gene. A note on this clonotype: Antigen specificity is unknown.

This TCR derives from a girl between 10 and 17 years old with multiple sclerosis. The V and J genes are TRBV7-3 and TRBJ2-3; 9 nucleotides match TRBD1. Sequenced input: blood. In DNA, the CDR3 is TGTGCCAGCAGCTTAACTGTCTCTCGACCCGCAGGGACAGGGAGGGGTGGGGGCACAGATACGCAGTATTTT. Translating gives CASSLTVSRPAGTGRGGGTDTQYF.